The clone carrying this T cell receptor (beta chain) was seen repeatedly, ten times or more. Its target is not known. RNA transcripts were the template for amplifying TCR beta CDR3 regions. The HTBI primer set drove a first-round RT-PCR of the TCR CDR3. In TCRdb, the multiplex PCR reads were re-called with MiXCR into one record per CDR3 protein. The sample has roughly 560,000 distinct CDR3 sequences, roughly 14% seen once. The data were obtained in a study of T cells in Graves' hyperthyroidism and ophthalmopathy. Study as a whole: Peripheral blood was drawn at first diagnosis, prior to all treatment.

Overall study results and limits: Among clonotypes expanded in thyroid above 0.001, most were also found in blood.

In germline, CDR1 is KGHDR, CDR2 SFDVKD. There are 13 residues in the CDR3. V gave up 2 bases and J gave up 8 bases; unmatched junction bases: 3. The sequenced material came from blood. The V gene is TRBV24-1, the J gene TRBJ1-2, with 8 positions matching TRBD1. The sequence was collected from a woman in her 40s with Graves' ophthalmopathy. The DNA of the CDR3 is TGTGCCACCAGTGATTCTCCAGGGGGCGGCTACACCTTC. Amino acids: CATSDSPGGGYTF.